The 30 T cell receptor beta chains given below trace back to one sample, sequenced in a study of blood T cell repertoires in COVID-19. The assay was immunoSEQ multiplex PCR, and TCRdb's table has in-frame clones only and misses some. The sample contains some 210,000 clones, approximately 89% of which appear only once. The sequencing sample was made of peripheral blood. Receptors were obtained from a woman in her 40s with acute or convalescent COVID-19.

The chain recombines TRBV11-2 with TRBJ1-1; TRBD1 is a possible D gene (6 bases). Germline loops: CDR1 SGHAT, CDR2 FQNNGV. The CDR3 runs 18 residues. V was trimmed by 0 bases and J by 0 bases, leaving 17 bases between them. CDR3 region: CASSLDWGQETMNTEAFF. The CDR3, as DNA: TGTGCCAGCAGCTTAGATTGGGGGCAGGAGACCATGAACACTGAAGCTTTCTTT.

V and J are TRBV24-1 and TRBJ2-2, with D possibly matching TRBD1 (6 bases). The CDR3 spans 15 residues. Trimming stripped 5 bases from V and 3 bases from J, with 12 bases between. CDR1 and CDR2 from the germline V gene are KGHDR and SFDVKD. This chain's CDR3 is CATSAGQGYTGELFF. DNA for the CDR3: TGTGCCACCAGTGCAGGGCAGGGGTACACCGGGGAGCTGTTTTTT.

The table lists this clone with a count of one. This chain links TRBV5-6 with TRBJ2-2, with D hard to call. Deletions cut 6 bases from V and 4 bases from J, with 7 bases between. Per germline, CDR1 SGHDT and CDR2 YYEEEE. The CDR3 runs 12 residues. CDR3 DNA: TGTGCCAGCACCTACCGCACCGGGGAGCTGTTTTTT. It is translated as CASTYRTGELFF.

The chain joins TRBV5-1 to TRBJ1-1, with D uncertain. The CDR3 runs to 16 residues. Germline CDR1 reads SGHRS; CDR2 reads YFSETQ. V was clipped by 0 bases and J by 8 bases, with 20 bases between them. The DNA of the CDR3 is TGCGCCAGCAGCTTGGACCTAAGAGGGCTTCCCCGGGAAGCTTTCTTT. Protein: CASSLDLRGLPREAFF.

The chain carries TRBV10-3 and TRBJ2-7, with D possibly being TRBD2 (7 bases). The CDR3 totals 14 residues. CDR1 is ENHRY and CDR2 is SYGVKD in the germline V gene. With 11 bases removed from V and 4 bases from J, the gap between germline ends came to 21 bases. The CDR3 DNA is TGTGCCCCCCAGGGCGGGGGCCTATGTTACGAGCAGTACGTC. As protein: CAPQGGGLCYEQYV.

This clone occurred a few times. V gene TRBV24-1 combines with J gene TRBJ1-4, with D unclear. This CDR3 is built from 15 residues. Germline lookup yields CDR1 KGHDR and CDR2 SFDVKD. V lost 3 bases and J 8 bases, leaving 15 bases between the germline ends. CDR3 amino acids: CATSDGKRLAEKLFF. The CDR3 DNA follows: TGTGCCACCAGTGATGGAAAACGGTTAGCAGAAAAACTGTTTTTT.

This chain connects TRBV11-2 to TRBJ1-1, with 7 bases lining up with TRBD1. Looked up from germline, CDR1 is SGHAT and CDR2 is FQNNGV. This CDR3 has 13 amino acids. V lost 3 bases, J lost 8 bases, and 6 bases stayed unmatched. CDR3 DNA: TGTGCCAGCAGCTTCACGGCGACAGGGGAAGCTTTCTTT. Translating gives CASSFTATGEAFF.

CDR3 sequence (DNA): TGTGCCAGCAGTTTGGGCAGCTACGAGCAGTACGTC. Translating gives CASSLGSYEQYV. The chain combines TRBV12-3 or TRBV12-4 with TRBJ2-7; D gene ambiguous. This CDR3 region has 12 residues. The germline V and J ends were trimmed by 3 bases and 3 bases, with 6 bases remaining between them.

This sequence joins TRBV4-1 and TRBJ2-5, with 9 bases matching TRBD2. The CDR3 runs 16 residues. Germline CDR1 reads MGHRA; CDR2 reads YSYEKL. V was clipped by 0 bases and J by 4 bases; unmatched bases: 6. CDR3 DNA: TGCGCCAGCAGCCAAGAATGGGGCGGGGGGGCAGAGACCCAGTACTTC. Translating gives CASSQEWGGGAETQYF.

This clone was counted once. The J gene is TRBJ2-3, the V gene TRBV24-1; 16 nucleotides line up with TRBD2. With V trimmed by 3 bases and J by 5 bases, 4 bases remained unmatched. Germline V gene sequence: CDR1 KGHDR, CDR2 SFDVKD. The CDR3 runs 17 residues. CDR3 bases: TGTGCCACCAGTGATCCCGGGACTAGCGGGGGGGAAGATACGCAGTATTTT. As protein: CATSDPGTSGGEDTQYF.

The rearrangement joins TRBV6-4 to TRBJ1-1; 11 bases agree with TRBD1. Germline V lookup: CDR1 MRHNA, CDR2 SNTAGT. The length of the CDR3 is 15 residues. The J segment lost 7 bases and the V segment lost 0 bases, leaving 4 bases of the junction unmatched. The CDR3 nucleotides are TGTGCCAGCAGTGACTCGGGACAGGGGGTGAGTGAAGCTTTCTTT. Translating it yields CASSDSGQGVSEAFF.

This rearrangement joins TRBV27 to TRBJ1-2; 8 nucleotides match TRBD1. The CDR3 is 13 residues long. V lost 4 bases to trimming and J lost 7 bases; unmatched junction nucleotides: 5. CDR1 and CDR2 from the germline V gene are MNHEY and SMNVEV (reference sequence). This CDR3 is CASSSDRGRGYTF. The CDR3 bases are TGTGCCAGCAGTTCTGACAGGGGACGTGGCTACACCTTC.

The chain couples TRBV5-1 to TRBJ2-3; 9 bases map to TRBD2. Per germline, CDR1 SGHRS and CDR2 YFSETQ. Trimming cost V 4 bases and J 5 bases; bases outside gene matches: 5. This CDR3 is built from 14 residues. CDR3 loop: CASSGGGAGDTQYF. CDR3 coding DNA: TGCGCCAGCAGCGGCGGGGGGGCTGGAGATACGCAGTATTTT.

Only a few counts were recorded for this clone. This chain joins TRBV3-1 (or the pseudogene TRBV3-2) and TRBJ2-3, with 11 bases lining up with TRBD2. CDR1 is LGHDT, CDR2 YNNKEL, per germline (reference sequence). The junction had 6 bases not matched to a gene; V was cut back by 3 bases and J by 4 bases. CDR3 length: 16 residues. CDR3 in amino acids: CASSQVAGGPSDTQYF. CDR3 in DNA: TGTGCCAGCAGCCAGGTAGCGGGGGGGCCCTCAGATACGCAGTATTTT.

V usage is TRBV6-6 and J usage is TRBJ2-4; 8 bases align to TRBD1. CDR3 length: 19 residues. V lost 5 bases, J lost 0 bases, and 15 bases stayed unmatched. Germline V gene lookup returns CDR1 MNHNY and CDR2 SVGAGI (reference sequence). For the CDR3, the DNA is TGTGCCAGCAGTCGCTCAGGGGGCCCTCGCCACATAGCCAAAAACATTCAGTACTTC. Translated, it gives CASSRSGGPRHIAKNIQYF.

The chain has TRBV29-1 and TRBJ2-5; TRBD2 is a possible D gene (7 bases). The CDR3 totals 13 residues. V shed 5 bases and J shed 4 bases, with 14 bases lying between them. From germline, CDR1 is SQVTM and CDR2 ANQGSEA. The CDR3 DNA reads TGCAGCGTTCTTAAGGGGGGGGGAGAGACCCAGTACTTC. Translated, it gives CSVLKGGGETQYF.

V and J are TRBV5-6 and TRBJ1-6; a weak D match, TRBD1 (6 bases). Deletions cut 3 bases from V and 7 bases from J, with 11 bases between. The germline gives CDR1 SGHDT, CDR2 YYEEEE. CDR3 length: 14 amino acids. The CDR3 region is CASSWTVPNSPLHF. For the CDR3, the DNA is TGTGCCAGCAGCTGGACAGTCCCCAATTCACCCCTCCACTTT.

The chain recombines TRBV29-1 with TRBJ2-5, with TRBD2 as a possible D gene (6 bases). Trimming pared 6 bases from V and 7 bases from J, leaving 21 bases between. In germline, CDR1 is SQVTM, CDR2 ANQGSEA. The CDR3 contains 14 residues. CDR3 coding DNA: TGCAGCGTCGGGAGCAGGGATCGGGATCGGACCCAGTACTTC. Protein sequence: CSVGSRDRDRTQYF. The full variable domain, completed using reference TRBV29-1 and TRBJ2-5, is SAVISQKPSRDICQRGTSLTIQCQVDSQVTMMFWYRQQPGQSLTLIATANQGSEATYESGFVIDKFPISRPNLTFSTLTVSNMSPEDSSIYLCSVGSRDRDRTQYFGPGTRLLVL.

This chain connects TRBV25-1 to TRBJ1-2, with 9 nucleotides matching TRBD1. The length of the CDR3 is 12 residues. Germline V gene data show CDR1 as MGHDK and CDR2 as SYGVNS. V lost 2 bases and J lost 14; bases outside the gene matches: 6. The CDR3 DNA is TGTGCCAGCAGTGAACCAACAGGGGGCAAGACCTTC. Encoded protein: CASSEPTGGKTF.

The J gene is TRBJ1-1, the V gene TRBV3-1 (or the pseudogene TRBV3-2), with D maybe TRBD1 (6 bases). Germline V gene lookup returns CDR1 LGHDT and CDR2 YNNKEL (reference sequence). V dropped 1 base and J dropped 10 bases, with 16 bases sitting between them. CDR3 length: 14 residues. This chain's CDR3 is CASSQGLRGFGAFF. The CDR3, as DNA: TGTGCCAGCAGCCAAGGCCTAAGGGGGTTTGGAGCTTTCTTT.

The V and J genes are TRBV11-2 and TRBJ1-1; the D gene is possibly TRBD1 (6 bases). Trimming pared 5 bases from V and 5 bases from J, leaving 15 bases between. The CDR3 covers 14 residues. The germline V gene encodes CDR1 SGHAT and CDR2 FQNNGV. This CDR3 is CASSPQGMGTEAFF. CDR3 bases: TGTGCCAGCAGCCCCCAGGGGATGGGGACTGAAGCTTTCTTT. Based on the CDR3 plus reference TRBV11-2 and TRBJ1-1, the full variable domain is EAGVAQSPRYKIIEKRQSVAFWCNPISGHATLYWYQQILGQGPKLLIQFQNNGVVDDSQLPKDRFSAERLKGVDSTLKIQPAKLEDSAVYLCASSPQGMGTEAFFGQGTRLTVV.

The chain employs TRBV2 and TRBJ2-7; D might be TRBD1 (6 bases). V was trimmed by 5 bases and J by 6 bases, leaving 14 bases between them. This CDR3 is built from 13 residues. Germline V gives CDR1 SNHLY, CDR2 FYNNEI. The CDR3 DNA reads TGTGCCAGCAGTCTACAGGGCAGTGGCGAGCAGTACGTC. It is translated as CASSLQGSGEQYV.

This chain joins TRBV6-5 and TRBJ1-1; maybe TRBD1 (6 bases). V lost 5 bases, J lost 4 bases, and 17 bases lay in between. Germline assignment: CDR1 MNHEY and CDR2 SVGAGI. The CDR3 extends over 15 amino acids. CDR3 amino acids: CASSPIRGLSTEAFF. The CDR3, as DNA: TGTGCCAGCAGTCCGATCAGGGGTCTATCCACTGAAGCTTTCTTT.

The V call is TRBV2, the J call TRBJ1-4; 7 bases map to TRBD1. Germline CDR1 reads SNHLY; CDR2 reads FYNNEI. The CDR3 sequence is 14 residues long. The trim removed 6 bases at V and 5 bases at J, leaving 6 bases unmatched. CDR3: CASRPGQPNEKLFF. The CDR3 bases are TGTGCCAGCAGACCGGGACAGCCCAATGAAAAACTGTTTTTT.

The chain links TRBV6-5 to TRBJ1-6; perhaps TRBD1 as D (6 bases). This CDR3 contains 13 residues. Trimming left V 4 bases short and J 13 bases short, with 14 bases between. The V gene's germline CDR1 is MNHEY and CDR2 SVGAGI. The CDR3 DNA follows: TGTGCCAGCAGTTTAAGCCGACAGGCCCCCCTCCACTTT. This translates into CASSLSRQAPLHF.

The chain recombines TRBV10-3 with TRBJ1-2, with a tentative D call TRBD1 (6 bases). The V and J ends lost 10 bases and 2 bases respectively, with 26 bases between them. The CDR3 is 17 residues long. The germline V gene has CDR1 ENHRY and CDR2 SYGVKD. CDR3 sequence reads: CATLSGGGAPLNYGYTF. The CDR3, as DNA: TGTGCCACCCTAAGTGGAGGGGGGGCCCCCTTAAACTATGGCTACACCTTC.

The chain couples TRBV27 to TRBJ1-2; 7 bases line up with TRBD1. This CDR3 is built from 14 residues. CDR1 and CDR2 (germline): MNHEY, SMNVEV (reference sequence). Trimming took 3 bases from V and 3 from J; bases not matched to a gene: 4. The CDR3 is CASSFVGGDYGYTF. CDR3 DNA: TGTGCCAGCAGTTTTGTAGGGGGCGACTATGGCTACACCTTC.

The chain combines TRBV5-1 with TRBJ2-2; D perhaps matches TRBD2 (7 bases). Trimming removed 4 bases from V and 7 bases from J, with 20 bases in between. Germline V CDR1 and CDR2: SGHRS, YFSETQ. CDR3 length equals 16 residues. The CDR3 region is CASSPSTGGPYGELFF. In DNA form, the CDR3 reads TGCGCCAGCAGCCCCTCTACCGGGGGGCCTTACGGGGAGCTGTTTTTT.

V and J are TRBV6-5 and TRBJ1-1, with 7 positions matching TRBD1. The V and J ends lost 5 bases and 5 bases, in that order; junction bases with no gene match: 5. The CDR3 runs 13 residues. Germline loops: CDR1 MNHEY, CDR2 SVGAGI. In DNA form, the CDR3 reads TGTGCCAGCAGTCCCCAGGGGGTTACTGAAGCTTTCTTT. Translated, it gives CASSPQGVTEAFF.

This CDR3 reads CASSPDMGWDTEAFF. CDR3 nucleotide sequence: TGTGCCAGCAGCCCAGACATGGGCTGGGACACTGAAGCTTTCTTT. This chain connects TRBV9 to TRBJ1-1; D ambiguous. V was shortened by 4 bases and J by 3 bases, with 16 bases between the two germline ends. CDR1 is SGDLS, CDR2 YYNGEE, per germline. The length of the CDR3 is 15 residues.